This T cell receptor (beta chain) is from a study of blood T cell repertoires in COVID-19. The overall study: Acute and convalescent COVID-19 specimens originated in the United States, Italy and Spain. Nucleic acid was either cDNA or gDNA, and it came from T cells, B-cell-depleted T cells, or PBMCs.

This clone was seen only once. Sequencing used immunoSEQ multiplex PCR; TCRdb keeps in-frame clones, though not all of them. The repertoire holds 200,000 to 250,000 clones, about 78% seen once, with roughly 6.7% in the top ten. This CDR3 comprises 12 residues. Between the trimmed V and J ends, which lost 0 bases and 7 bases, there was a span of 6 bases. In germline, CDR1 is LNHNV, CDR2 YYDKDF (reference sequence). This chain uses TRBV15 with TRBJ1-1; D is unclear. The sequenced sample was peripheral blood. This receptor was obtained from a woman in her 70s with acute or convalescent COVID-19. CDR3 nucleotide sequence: TGTGCCACCAGCAGAGATTCCCGTGAAGCTTTCTTT. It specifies CATSRDSREAFF.